This T cell receptor beta chain was obtained from a study of T cell responses to AZD1222 COVID-19 vaccine. Sequencing used immunoSEQ multiplex PCR; TCRdb keeps in-frame clones, though not all of them. The sample records 90,000 to 120,000 clones, roughly nine tenths being singletons. Trimming stripped 0 bases from V and 2 bases from J, with 11 bases between. The germline CDR1 and CDR2 sequences are SGHRS and YFSETQ. The CDR3 spans 15 residues. This clone was seen once. The antigen is not known. Regarding the study as a whole: Recipients of two AZD1222 doses showed rising Spike-specific TCR breadth and depth. Researchers report vaccine-associated CD4 TCRs spanning spike, with dominance at 160-218 and 743-854. Mostly white British, mostly female donors; authors suggested clonal diversity may be underestimated.

The TCR comes from an adult who received the AZD1222 COVID-19 vaccine. Sequencing used peripheral blood, obtained 28 days after the second AZD1222 dose. The chain uses TRBV5-1 and TRBJ1-1; no definite D call. CDR3 bases: TGCGCCAGCAGCTTGGGTGCGGGAACTAACACTGAAGCTTTCTTT. Residues: CASSLGAGTNTEAFF.